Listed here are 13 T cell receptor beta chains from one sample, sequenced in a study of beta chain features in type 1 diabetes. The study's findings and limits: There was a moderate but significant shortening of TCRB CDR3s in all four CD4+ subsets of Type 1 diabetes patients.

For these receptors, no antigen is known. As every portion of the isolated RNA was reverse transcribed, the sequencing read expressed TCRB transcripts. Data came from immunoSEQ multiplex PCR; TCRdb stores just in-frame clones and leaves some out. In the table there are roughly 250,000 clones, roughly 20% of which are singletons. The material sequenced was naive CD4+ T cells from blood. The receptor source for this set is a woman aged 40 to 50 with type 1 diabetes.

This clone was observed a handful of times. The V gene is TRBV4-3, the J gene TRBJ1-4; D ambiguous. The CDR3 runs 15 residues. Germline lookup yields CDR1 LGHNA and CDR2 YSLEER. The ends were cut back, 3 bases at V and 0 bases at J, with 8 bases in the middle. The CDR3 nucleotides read TGCGCCAGCAGCCAGGTGGCATCAACTAATGAAAAACTGTTTTTT. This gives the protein CASSQVASTNEKLFF.

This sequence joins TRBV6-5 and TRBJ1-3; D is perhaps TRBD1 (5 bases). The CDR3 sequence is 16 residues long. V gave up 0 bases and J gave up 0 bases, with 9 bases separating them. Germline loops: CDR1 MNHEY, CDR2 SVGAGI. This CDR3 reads CASSYSGAGSGNTIYF. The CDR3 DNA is TGTGCCAGCAGTTACTCAGGGGCCGGCTCTGGAAACACCATATATTTT.

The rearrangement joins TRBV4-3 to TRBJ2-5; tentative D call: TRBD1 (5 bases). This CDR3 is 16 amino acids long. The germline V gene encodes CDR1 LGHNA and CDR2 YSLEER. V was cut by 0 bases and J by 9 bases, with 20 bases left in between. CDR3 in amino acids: CASSQEGEGVGSSQYF. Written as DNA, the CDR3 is TGCGCCAGCAGCCAAGAAGGGGAAGGGGTCGGATCGTCCCAGTACTTC.

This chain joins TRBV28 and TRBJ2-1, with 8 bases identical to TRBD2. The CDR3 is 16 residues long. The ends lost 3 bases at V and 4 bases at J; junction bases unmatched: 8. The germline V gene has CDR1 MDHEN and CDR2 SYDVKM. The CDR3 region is CASSFSSTSGYNEQFF. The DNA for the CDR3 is TGTGCCAGCAGTTTTAGCTCCACTAGCGGATACAATGAGCAGTTCTTC.

The CDR3: CASSPGVAFSYEQYF. For the CDR3, the DNA is TGTGCCAGCAGCCCAGGGGTCGCCTTCTCATACGAGCAGTACTTC. The chain combines TRBV7-2 with TRBJ2-7; tentative D call: TRBD1 (6 bases). Germline CDR1 SGHTA, CDR2 FQGNSA. CDR3 length: 15 residues. The V end lost 5 bases, the J end lost 4 bases, and 18 bases lay between the germline ends.

The DNA of the CDR3 is TGCGCCAGCAGCTTAGAGGACACAGATACGCAGTATTTT. It encodes CASSLEDTDTQYF. The chain couples TRBV5-1 to TRBJ2-3; D gene ambiguous. The germline V and J ends were trimmed by 2 bases and 2 bases, with 6 bases remaining between them. Germline V gene data show CDR1 as SGHRS and CDR2 as YFSETQ. The CDR3 sequence is 13 residues long. The entire variable domain, with the rest obtained from reference TRBV5-1 and TRBJ2-3, is as follows: KAGVTQTPRYLIKTRGQQVTLSCSPISGHRSVSWYQQTPGQGLQFLFEYFSETQRNKGNFPGRFSGRQFSNSRSEMNVSTLELGDSALYLCASSLEDTDTQYFGPGTRLTVL.

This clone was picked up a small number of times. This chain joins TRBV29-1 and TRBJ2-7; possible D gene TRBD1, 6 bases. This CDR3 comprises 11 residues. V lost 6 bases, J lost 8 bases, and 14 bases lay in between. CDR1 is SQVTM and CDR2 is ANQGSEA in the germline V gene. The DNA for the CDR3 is TGCAGCGTGCAGACAGGTGGGCAGCAGTACTTC. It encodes CSVQTGGQQYF.

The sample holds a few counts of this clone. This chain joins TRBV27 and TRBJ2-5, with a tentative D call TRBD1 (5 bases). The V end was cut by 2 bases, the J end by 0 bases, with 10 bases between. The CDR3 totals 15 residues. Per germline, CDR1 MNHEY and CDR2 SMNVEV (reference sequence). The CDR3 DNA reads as TGTGCCAGCAGTTTAGGGGCAGCCTACCAAGAGACCCAGTACTTC. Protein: CASSLGAAYQETQYF.

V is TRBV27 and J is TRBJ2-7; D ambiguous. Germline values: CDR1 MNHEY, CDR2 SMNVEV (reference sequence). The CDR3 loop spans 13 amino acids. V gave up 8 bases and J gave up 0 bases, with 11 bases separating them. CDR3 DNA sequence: TGTGCCAGCCACAAGGAGAGCTCCTACGAGCAGTACTTC. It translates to CASHKESSYEQYF.

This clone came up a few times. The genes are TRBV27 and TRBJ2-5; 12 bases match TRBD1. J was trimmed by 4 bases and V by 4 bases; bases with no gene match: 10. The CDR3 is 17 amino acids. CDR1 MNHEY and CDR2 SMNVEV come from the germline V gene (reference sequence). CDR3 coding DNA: TGTGCCAGCAGTTCGGGACAGGGGGCGCCAGGGGGAGAGACCCAGTACTTC. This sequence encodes CASSSGQGAPGGETQYF.

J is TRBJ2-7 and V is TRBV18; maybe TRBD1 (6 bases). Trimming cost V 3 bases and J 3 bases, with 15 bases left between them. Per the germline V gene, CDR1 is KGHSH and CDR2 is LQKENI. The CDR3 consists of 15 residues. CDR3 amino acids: CASSPLDQGNYEQYF. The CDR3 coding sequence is TGTGCCAGCTCACCTCTAGACCAGGGGAACTACGAGCAGTACTTC.

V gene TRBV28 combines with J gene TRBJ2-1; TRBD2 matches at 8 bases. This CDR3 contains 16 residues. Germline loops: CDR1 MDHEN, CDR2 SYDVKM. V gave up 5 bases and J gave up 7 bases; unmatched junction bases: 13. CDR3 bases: TGTGCCAGCAGTCCCGTTAGCGGGAAGGGGGGGAATGAGCAGTTCTTC. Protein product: CASSPVSGKGGNEQFF.

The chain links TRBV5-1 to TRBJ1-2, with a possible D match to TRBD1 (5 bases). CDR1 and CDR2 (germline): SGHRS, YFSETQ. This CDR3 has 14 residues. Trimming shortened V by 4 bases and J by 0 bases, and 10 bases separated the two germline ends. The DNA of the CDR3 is TGCGCCAGCAGCCTACAGACAGCTAACTATGGCTACACCTTC. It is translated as CASSLQTANYGYTF.